This is a list of T cell receptor beta chains from one sample in a study of cytomegalovirus exposure and HLA in healthy donors. Using immunoSEQ multiplex PCR, the repertoire was profiled, and TCRdb retains in-frame clones only, with some absent. Among 150,000 or so clones, around 81% were seen once, and the ten largest hold just under 5%. The material sequenced was PBMCs. The receptors come from a woman aged 18-35 years in good health and CMV-seropositive. The CDR3 runs from the conserved cysteine through the conserved F or W. The D gene is left open where the match is weak. Rows may omit the clone size; those that give it use once, few, many or a size class.

CDR3 length: 15
D gene: -
J gene: TRBJ2-7
V gene: TRBV28
clone size: -
CDR3 protein: CASSLSDTPPDEQYF
CDR3 DNA: TGTGCCAGCAGTTTATCGGACACTCCTCCCGACGAGCAGTACTTC

CDR3 length: 14
D gene: TRBD1
J gene: TRBJ1-2
V gene: TRBV19
clone size: -
CDR3 protein: CASSTGQGRDGYTF
CDR3 DNA: TGTGCCAGTAGTACCGGACAGGGACGCGATGGCTACACCTTC

CDR3 length: 16
D gene: -
J gene: TRBJ2-1
V gene: TRBV7-9
clone size: -
CDR3 protein: CASSLGMESSYNEQFF
CDR3 DNA: TGTGCCAGCAGCTTAGGTATGGAGAGCTCCTACAATGAGCAGTTCTTC

CDR3 length: 16
D gene: TRBD2
J gene: TRBJ2-1
V gene: TRBV30
clone size: -
CDR3 protein: CAWSPSDYLAGDEQFF
CDR3 DNA: TGTGCCTGGAGTCCCTCGGACTATCTCGCGGGGGATGAGCAGTTCTTC

CDR3 length: 12
D gene: -
J gene: TRBJ1-1
V gene: TRBV7-9
clone size: -
CDR3 protein: CASSLAGVEAFF
CDR3 DNA: TGTGCCAGCAGCTTAGCAGGGGTTGAAGCTTTCTTT

CDR3 length: 13
D gene: -
J gene: TRBJ1-2
V gene: TRBV19
clone size: -
CDR3 protein: CASSMGQGYGYTF
CDR3 DNA: TGTGCCAGTAGTATGGGGCAGGGCTATGGCTACACCTTC

CDR3 length: 15
D gene: -
J gene: TRBJ1-2
V gene: TRBV7-9
clone size: -
CDR3 protein: CASSLSRGKSYGYTF
CDR3 DNA: TGTGCCAGCAGCTTAAGCAGGGGAAAAAGCTATGGCTACACCTTC

CDR3 length: 15
D gene: -
J gene: TRBJ1-1
V gene: TRBV2
clone size: -
CDR3 protein: CASRQRRFRNTEAFF
CDR3 DNA: TGTGCCAGCAGACAGCGGAGATTTCGGAACACTGAAGCTTTCTTT

CDR3 length: 15
D gene: -
J gene: TRBJ2-2
V gene: TRBV6-5
clone size: -
CDR3 protein: CASSTQGVGTGELFF
CDR3 DNA: TGTGCCAGCAGTACACAGGGTGTCGGCACCGGGGAGCTGTTTTTT

CDR3 length: 17
D gene: TRBD2
J gene: TRBJ2-1
V gene: TRBV15
clone size: -
CDR3 protein: CATSFSFPSGGANEQFF
CDR3 DNA: TGTGCCACCAGCTTCTCATTTCCTAGCGGGGGGGCCAATGAGCAGTTCTTC

CDR3 length: 12
D gene: -
J gene: TRBJ2-1
V gene: TRBV7-9
clone size: once
CDR3 protein: CSSSSTTSGGLF
CDR3 DNA: TGTTCCAGCAGCTCAACAACTAGTGGTGGGCTCTTC

CDR3 length: 15
D gene: -
J gene: TRBJ1-3
V gene: TRBV10-1
clone size: -
CDR3 protein: CASSDRDYSGNTIYF
CDR3 DNA: TGCGCCAGCAGTGACAGGGATTACTCTGGAAACACCATATATTTT